This T cell receptor (beta chain) was obtained from a study of PD-1 blockade in classical Hodgkin lymphoma. Remarks on this clone: The antigen remains unidentified. Within the sample, other DNA sequences also encode this same CDR3.

The ends were cut back, 1 base at V and 3 bases at J, with 4 bases in the middle. Germline CDR1 reads DFQATT; CDR2 reads SNEGSKA (reference sequence). The CDR3 runs to 11 residues. Libraries were prepared by immunoSEQ multiplex PCR; TCRdb keeps only in-frame clonotypes and omits some of them. The sample yields 30,000 to 40,000 clones, about 89% seen once. Whole-study findings and limits: What drove the repertoire differences, possibly disease activity or prior therapy, has not been defined. Reports described newly diagnosed patients as having lower baseline TCR diversity than healthy donors.

As for time point: newly diagnosed, previously untreated cHL patient sample. Starting with thawed PBMCs, CD4+ T cells were purified by magnetic negative selection. Comparator PBMCs were from newly diagnosed, untreated classical Hodgkin lymphoma. The receptor's source is a human donor with classical Hodgkin lymphoma. The chain joins TRBV20-1 to TRBJ2-7; D is unclear. The sequenced material came from CD4+ T cells from blood. The CDR3 here is CSARGGYEQYF. CDR3 nucleotides: TGCAGTGCTAGAGGCGGCTACGAGCAGTACTTC.